Listed here are 3 T cell receptor beta chains from one sample, sequenced in a study of T cell responses to AZD1222 COVID-19 vaccine. Sequencing used immunoSEQ multiplex PCR; TCRdb keeps in-frame clones, though not all of them. The sample shows approximately 74,000 clones, 70% to 90% of them seen only once. The sample in question was peripheral blood, obtained 28 days after the second AZD1222 dose. These receptors all stem from an adult who received the AZD1222 COVID-19 vaccine.

The chain couples TRBV11-2 to TRBJ2-3; 10 bases line up with TRBD2. CDR3 size: 16 residues. CDR1 SGHAT and CDR2 FQNNGV come from the germline V gene. The V segment lost 1 base and the J segment 4 bases; nucleotides outside the gene matches: 5. This CDR3 is CASSLGAGGTADTQYF. The DNA for the CDR3 is TGTGCCAGCAGCTTAGGAGCGGGGGGGACCGCAGATACGCAGTATTTT.

V is TRBV7-9 and J is TRBJ2-1; unclear D gene. V lost 6 bases, J lost 1 base, and 16 bases lay in between. The CDR3 covers 16 residues. Germline V CDR1 and CDR2: SEHNR, FQNEAQ (reference sequence). The CDR3 reads CASRSTEGRSYNEQFF. CDR3 sequence (DNA): TGTGCCAGCAGATCAACAGAAGGGCGGTCCTACAATGAGCAGTTCTTC. The full variable domain, rest sourced from reference TRBV7-9 and TRBJ2-1, is DTGVSQNPRHKITKRGQNVTFRCDPISEHNRLYWYRQTLGQGPEFLTYFQNEAQLEKSRLLSDRFSAERPKGSFSTLEIQRTEQGDSAMYLCASRSTEGRSYNEQFFGPGTRLTVL.

V usage is TRBV5-4 and J usage is TRBJ2-7, with D hard to call. Trimming cost V 0 bases and J 3 bases, with 7 bases left between them. The CDR3 runs 13 residues. CDR1 and CDR2 (germline): SGHNT, YYREEE (reference sequence). CDR3 region: CASSLAPLYEQYF. In DNA, the CDR3 is TGTGCCAGCAGCTTGGCTCCTCTCTACGAGCAGTACTTC.